The 23 T cell receptor beta chains below all came from one sample that was sequenced in a study of cytomegalovirus exposure and HLA in healthy donors. Vbeta (60) and Jbeta (13) primers were used in the PCR. Profiled with immunoSEQ multiplex PCR; TCRdb holds only in-frame clones, not every one. The sample carries over 150,000 clones, 70% to 80% recorded once. Sequencing was performed on PBMCs. These receptor sequences come from a woman aged 40 to 50 in good health and CMV-seronegative.

The chain employs TRBV29-1 and TRBJ2-5; D gene uncertain. The V and J ends lost 6 bases and 2 bases respectively, with 13 bases between them. CDR1 and CDR2 (germline): SQVTM, ANQGSEA. The CDR3 consists of 13 residues. CDR3 region: CSVGFGQQETQYF. DNA for the CDR3: TGCAGCGTGGGCTTTGGGCAGCAAGAGACCCAGTACTTC. Supplemented by reference TRBV29-1 and TRBJ2-5, the full variable domain reads SAVISQKPSRDICQRGTSLTIQCQVDSQVTMMFWYRQQPGQSLTLIATANQGSEATYESGFVIDKFPISRPNLTFSTLTVSNMSPEDSSIYLCSVGFGQQETQYFGPGTRLLVL.

The V call is TRBV6-1, the J call TRBJ1-1, with D possibly TRBD1 on 5 matching bases. Germline CDR1 and CDR2: MNHNS and SASEGT. The CDR3 runs to 14 residues. The V and J ends lost 3 bases and 1 base respectively, with 9 bases between them. CDR3 residues: CASSEQGQNTEAFF. As DNA, the CDR3 is TGTGCCAGCAGTGAGCAGGGCCAGAACACTGAAGCTTTCTTT.

The V and J genes are TRBV11-3 and TRBJ2-5, with D perhaps TRBD2 (6 bases). CDR1 and CDR2 from the germline V gene are SGHNT and YENEEA. Trimming pared 3 bases from V and 0 bases from J, leaving 14 bases between. The CDR3 spans 16 residues. The CDR3 here is CASSFAPSAHQETQYF. Here the CDR3 DNA reads TGTGCCAGCAGCTTTGCGCCTAGCGCCCACCAAGAGACCCAGTACTTC.

This chain uses TRBV28 with TRBJ2-5; possibly TRBD1 for D (6 bases). Deletions cut 5 bases from V and 1 base from J, with 11 bases between. Germline V gene lookup returns CDR1 MDHEN and CDR2 SYDVKM. The CDR3 has 14 residues. The DNA for the CDR3 is TGTGCCAGCAGTCCGACAGGATTCCAAGAGACCCAGTACTTC. Its protein product is CASSPTGFQETQYF.

In its sample, this clone was seen a few times. This rearrangement joins TRBV10-2 to TRBJ1-3, with 9 nucleotides matching TRBD1. The CDR3 totals 13 residues. Unmatched junction bases numbered 3, after V lost 6 bases and J lost 6 bases. Germline V lookup: CDR1 WSHSY, CDR2 SAAADI. DNA for the CDR3: TGCGCCAGCAGCTGGGACAGGGCAAACACCATATATTTT. This encodes CASSWDRANTIYF.

This chain connects TRBV28 to TRBJ1-2, with D perhaps matching TRBD1 (6 bases). Deletions cut 6 bases from V and 8 bases from J, with 10 bases between. The CDR3 contains 11 residues. Per germline, CDR1 MDHEN and CDR2 SYDVKM. The CDR3 region is CASSRGGGYTF. For the CDR3, the DNA is TGTGCCAGCAGCAGGGGAGGGGGCTACACCTTC.

The chain joins TRBV5-1 to TRBJ1-3; the D is unclear. Germline-derived CDR1 and CDR2 are SGHRS and YFSETQ. The CDR3 covers 16 residues. V lost 0 bases to trimming and J lost 0 bases, with 10 bases between them. CDR3 protein: CASSLEETYSGNTIYF. In DNA form, the CDR3 reads TGCGCCAGCAGCTTGGAGGAGACCTACTCTGGAAACACCATATATTTT.

The rearrangement links TRBV13 to TRBJ2-1; TRBD2 might be the D (6 bases). Per germline, CDR1 PRHDT and CDR2 FYEKMQ (reference sequence). With 2 bases removed from V and 1 base from J, the gap between germline ends came to 12 bases. The CDR3 runs 16 residues. For the CDR3, the DNA is TGTGCCAGCAGCTTATACGGGAGTGATTCCTACAATGAGCAGTTCTTC. Translated: CASSLYGSDSYNEQFF.

This rearrangement joins TRBV29-1 to TRBJ2-7, with 7 bases matching TRBD1. The CDR3 loop spans 12 amino acids. V dropped 3 bases and J dropped 4; count of bases not matched to a gene: 3. Looked up from germline, CDR1 is SQVTM and CDR2 is ANQGSEA. This CDR3 is CSVEGTVYEQYF. CDR3 coding DNA: TGCAGCGTTGAGGGGACAGTTTACGAGCAGTACTTC.

The chain carries TRBV5-1 and TRBJ1-2; TRBD1 matches 8 bases. Germline assignment: CDR1 SGHRS and CDR2 YFSETQ. With V trimmed by 3 bases and J by 2 bases, 3 bases remained unmatched. The CDR3 sequence is 14 residues long. Here the CDR3 DNA reads TGCGCCAGCAGCTGGGACAGGCAAAACTATGGCTACACCTTC. It translates to CASSWDRQNYGYTF.

The chain uses TRBV7-9 and TRBJ1-2; D not resolved. V shed 0 bases and J shed 9 bases, with 17 bases lying between them. Germline CDR1 and CDR2: SEHNR and FQNEAQ (reference sequence). The CDR3 contains 15 residues. CDR3 residues: CASSLALGRAERYTF. CDR3 DNA: TGTGCCAGCAGCTTAGCGCTAGGGCGGGCCGAGCGCTACACCTTC.

The chain combines TRBV27 with TRBJ1-1; D gene ambiguous. V was trimmed by 1 base and J by 5 bases, leaving 11 bases between them. The CDR3 consists of 14 residues. CDR1 MNHEY and CDR2 SMNVEV come from the germline V gene (reference sequence). The CDR3 DNA is TGTGCCAGCAGTTTATTGGGAGATCGGACTGAAGCTTTCTTT. Its translation is CASSLLGDRTEAFF.

The CDR3 protein is CASSLEGGPNQPQHF. CDR3 coding DNA: TGTGCCAGCAGCTTAGAGGGAGGTCCCAATCAGCCCCAGCATTTT. The chain is built from TRBV7-9 and TRBJ1-5, with D hard to call. Germline CDR1 SEHNR, CDR2 FQNEAQ (reference sequence). The CDR3 has 15 residues. With 1 base removed from V and 3 bases from J, the gap between germline ends came to 10 bases.

This clone was observed a handful of times. The chain employs TRBV7-9 and TRBJ2-3, with 9 bases identical to TRBD1. Germline CDR1 reads SEHNR; CDR2 reads FQNEAQ (reference sequence). The CDR3 loop spans 14 amino acids. V lost 5 bases and J lost 5; bases outside the gene matches: 5. DNA for the CDR3: TGTGCCAGCAGCGCACAGGGGGCTGGAGATACGCAGTATTTT. Translation: CASSAQGAGDTQYF.

The J gene is TRBJ2-3, the V gene TRBV29-1; 9 bases align to TRBD1. The V and J ends lost 7 bases and 4 bases, in that order; junction bases with no gene match: 9. The CDR3 totals 14 residues. Germline lookup yields CDR1 SQVTM and CDR2 ANQGSEA. This chain's CDR3 is CSASRDRASDTQYF. CDR3 nucleotides: TGCAGCGCCAGCCGGGACAGGGCCTCAGATACGCAGTATTTT.

This chain connects TRBV6-5 to TRBJ2-7; 8 nucleotides line up with TRBD1. Trimming cost V 1 base and J 0 bases; bases outside gene matches: 2. Germline-derived CDR1 and CDR2 are MNHEY and SVGAGI. The CDR3 sequence is 15 residues long. The CDR3 spells CASSYYDRGSYEQYF. CDR3 coding DNA: TGTGCCAGCAGTTACTACGACAGGGGCTCCTACGAGCAGTACTTC.

This clone was detected only a few times. The chain's CDR3 is CASTLTTGGWTEAFF. The CDR3 nucleotides are TGTGCCAGCACCCTAACGACGGGAGGGTGGACAGAAGCTTTCTTT. The chain joins TRBV6-4 to TRBJ1-1, with D perhaps TRBD1 (5 bases). This CDR3 comprises 15 residues. Looked up from germline, CDR1 is MRHNA and CDR2 is SNTAGT. The germline V and J ends were trimmed by 7 bases and 8 bases, with 23 bases remaining between them.

This chain joins TRBV29-1 and TRBJ2-3; 7 bases line up with TRBD1. Trimming cost V 7 bases and J 1 base; bases outside gene matches: 2. CDR3 length: 12 residues. CDR1 is SQVTM and CDR2 is ANQGSEA in the germline V gene. The CDR3: CSEGQRTDTQYF. CDR3 sequence (DNA): TGCAGCGAGGGACAGCGCACAGATACGCAGTATTTT.

This clone has just one count. The gene calls are TRBV5-1 and TRBJ1-1; possibly TRBD1 for D (5 bases). Trimming removed 1 base at V and 8 bases at J, with 15 bases between. Germline CDR1 reads SGHRS; CDR2 reads YFSETQ. The CDR3 runs to 14 residues. The CDR3 DNA reads as TGCGCCAGCAGCTTGTATGGTCAGGGAACCGAAGCTTTCTTT. This encodes CASSLYGQGTEAFF.

V gene TRBV19 combines with J gene TRBJ1-6; 7 bases fit TRBD1. Germline trimming cut 7 bases from V and 7 bases from J; bases unmatched to any gene: 10. CDR1 is LNHDA, CDR2 SQIVND, per germline (reference sequence). The CDR3 is 15 amino acids. CDR3 amino acids: CASTTGAARNSPLHF. The CDR3, as DNA: TGTGCCAGTACTACAGGGGCAGCAAGGAATTCACCCCTCCACTTT.

In regard to this clone: This sample also contains other DNA sequences that code for the same CDR3. The CDR3 bases are TGTGCCAGCAGTGTGGGGGCGAACACTGAAGCTTTCTTT. Translating gives CASSVGANTEAFF. V is TRBV25-1 and J is TRBJ1-1, with a weak D call TRBD1 (6 bases). Trimming removed 4 bases at V and 1 base at J, with 7 bases between. CDR3 length equals 13 residues. Germline lookup yields CDR1 MGHDK and CDR2 SYGVNS.

This chain uses TRBV25-1 with TRBJ2-2, with TRBD2 matching 7 bases. The germline CDR1 and CDR2 sequences are MGHDK and SYGVNS. The CDR3 loop spans 15 amino acids. Trimming removed 6 bases from V and 3 bases from J; junction bases left unmatched: 7. The CDR3 sequence: CASRDGEGHTGELFF. The CDR3 coding sequence is TGTGCCAGCAGAGACGGGGAGGGGCACACCGGGGAGCTGTTTTTT. Full variable domain (remainder filled in from reference TRBV25-1 and TRBJ2-2): EADIYQTPRYLVIGTGKKITLECSQTMGHDKMYWYQQDPGMELHLIHYSYGVNSTEKGDLSSESTVSRIRTEHFPLTLESARPSHTSQYLCASRDGEGHTGELFFGEGSRLTVL.

The CDR3 protein is CAWNIQGGNTEAFF. The CDR3 DNA reads TGTGCCTGGAATATACAGGGGGGGAACACTGAAGCTTTCTTT. The chain is built from TRBV30 and TRBJ1-1, with 8 bases lining up with TRBD1. Germline lookup yields CDR1 GTSNPN and CDR2 SVGIG (reference sequence). The V gene end was trimmed by 4 bases and the J gene end by 1 base; junction bases not matched to a gene: 5. The CDR3 totals 14 residues.